The entry below describes one T cell receptor beta chain. This sample was included in a study of blood T cell repertoires in COVID-19. The CDR3 has 15 amino acids. Germline values: CDR1 LNHNV, CDR2 YYDKDF (reference sequence). Losses at the gene ends were 5 bases for V and 3 bases for J; bases not matched to a gene: 7. Study processing details: The authors estimated nucleated cell counts from reference gene primer amplification. Only in-frame clones appear in the TCRdb table, and some are missing; sequencing was by immunoSEQ multiplex PCR. V and J calls and clone size are those listed in that table; D and trimming were worked out from the DNA. The sample has about 33,000 clones; 78% are singletons.

The sequenced sample was peripheral blood. This TCR was recovered from an elderly man with acute or convalescent COVID-19. V and J are TRBV15 and TRBJ2-4; 7 nucleotides align to TRBD2. The DNA for the CDR3 is TGTGCCACCAGCCCCCGGACTAGTGTCAAAAACATTCAGTACTTC. It yields the protein CATSPRTSVKNIQYF.